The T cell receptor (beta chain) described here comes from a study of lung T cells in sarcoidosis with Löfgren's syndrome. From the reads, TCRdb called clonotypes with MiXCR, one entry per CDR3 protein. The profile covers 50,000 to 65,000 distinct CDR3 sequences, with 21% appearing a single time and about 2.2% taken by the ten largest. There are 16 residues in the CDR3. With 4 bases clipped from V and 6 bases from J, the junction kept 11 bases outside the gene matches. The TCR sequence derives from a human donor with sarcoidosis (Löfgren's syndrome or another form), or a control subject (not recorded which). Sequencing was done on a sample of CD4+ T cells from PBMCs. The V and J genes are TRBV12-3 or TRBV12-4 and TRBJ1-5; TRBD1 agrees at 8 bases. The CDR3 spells CASSSPTGDFGQPQHF. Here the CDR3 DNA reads TGTGCCAGCAGTTCCCCGACAGGGGATTTTGGTCAGCCCCAGCATTTT.